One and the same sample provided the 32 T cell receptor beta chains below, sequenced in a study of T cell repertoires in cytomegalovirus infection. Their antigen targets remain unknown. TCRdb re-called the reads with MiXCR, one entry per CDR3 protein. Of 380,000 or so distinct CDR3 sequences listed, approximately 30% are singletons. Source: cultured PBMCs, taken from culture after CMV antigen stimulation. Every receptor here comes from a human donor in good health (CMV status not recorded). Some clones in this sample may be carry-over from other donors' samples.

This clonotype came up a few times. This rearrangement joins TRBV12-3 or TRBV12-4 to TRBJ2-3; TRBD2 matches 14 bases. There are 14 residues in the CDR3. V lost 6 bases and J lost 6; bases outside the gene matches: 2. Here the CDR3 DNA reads TGTGCCAGCAGACGGACTAGCGGGAGGGATACGCAGTATTTT. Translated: CASRRTSGRDTQYF.

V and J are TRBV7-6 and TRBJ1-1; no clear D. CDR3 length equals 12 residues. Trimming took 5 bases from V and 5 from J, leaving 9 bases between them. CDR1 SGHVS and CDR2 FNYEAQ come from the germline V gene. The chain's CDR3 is CASSGGLTEAFF. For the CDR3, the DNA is TGTGCCAGCAGCGGCGGGCTGACTGAAGCTTTCTTT.

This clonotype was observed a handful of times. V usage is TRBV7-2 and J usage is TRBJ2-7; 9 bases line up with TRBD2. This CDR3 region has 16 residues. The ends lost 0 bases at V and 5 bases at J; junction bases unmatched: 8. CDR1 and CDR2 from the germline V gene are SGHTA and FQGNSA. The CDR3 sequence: CASSLALAGIDDEQYF. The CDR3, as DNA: TGTGCCAGCAGCTTAGCTCTAGCGGGAATCGACGACGAGCAGTACTTC.

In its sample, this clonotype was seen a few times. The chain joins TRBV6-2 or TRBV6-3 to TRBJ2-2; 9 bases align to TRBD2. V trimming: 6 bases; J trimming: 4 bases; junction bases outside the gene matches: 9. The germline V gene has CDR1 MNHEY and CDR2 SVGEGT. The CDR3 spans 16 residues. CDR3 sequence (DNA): TGTGCCAGCAGAAAGACTAGCGGAGGGATCACCGGGGAGCTGTTTTTT. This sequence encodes CASRKTSGGITGELFF.

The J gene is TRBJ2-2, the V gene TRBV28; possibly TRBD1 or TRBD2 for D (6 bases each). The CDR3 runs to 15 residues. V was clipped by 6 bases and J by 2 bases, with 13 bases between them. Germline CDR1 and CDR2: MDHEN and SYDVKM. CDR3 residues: CASRKGGVNTGELFF. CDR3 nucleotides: TGTGCCAGCAGGAAGGGGGGAGTAAACACCGGGGAGCTGTTTTTT.

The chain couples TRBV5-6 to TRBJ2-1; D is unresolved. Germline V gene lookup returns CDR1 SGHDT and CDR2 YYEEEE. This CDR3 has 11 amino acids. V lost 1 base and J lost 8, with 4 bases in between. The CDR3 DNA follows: TGTGCCAGCAGCTTGAATTATGAGCAGTTCTTC. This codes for CASSLNYEQFF. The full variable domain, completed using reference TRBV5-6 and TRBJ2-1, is DAGVTQSPTHLIKTRGQQVTLRCSPKSGHDTVSWYQQALGQGPQFIFQYYEEEERQRGNFPDRFSGHQFPNYSSELNVNALLLGDSALYLCASSLNYEQFFGPGTRLTVL.

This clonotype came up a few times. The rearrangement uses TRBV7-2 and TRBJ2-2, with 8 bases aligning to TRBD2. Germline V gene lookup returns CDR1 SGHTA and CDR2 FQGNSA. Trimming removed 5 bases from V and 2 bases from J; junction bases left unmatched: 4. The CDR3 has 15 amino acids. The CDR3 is CASSITSGNTGELFF. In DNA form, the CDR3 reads TGTGCCAGCAGCATTACTAGCGGTAACACCGGGGAGCTGTTTTTT.

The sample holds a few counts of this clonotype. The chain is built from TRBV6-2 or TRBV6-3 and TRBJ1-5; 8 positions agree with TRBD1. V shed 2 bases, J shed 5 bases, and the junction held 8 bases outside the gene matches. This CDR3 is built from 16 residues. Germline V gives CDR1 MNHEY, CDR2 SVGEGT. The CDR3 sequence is CASSYPSTGADQPQHF. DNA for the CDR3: TGTGCCAGCAGTTACCCGTCGACAGGGGCCGATCAGCCCCAGCATTTT.

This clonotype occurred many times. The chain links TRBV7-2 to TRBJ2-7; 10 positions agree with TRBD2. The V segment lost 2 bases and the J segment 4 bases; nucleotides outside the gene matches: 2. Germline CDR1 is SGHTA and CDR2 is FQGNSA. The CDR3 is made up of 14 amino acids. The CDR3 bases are TGTGCCAGCAGCTTACTAGCGGGAGAGTACGAGCAGTACTTC. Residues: CASSLLAGEYEQYF.

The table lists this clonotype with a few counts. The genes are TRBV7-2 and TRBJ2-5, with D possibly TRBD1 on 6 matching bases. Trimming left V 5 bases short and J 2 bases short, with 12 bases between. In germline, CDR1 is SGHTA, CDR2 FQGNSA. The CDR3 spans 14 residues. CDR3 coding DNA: TGTGCCAGCAGCCGACAGGTTTCACAAGAGACCCAGTACTTC. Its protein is CASSRQVSQETQYF.

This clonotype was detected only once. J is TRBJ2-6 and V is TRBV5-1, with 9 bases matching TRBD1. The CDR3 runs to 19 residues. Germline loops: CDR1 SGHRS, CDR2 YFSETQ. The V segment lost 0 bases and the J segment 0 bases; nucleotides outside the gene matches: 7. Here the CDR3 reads CASSLDDRGKYSGANVLTF. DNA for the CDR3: TGCGCCAGCAGCTTGGATGACAGGGGGAAATACTCTGGGGCCAACGTCCTGACTTTC. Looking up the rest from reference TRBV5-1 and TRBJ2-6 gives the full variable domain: KAGVTQTPRYLIKTRGQQVTLSCSPISGHRSVSWYQQTPGQGLQFLFEYFSETQRNKGNFPGRFSGRQFSNSRSEMNVSTLELGDSALYLCASSLDDRGKYSGANVLTFGAGSRLTVL.

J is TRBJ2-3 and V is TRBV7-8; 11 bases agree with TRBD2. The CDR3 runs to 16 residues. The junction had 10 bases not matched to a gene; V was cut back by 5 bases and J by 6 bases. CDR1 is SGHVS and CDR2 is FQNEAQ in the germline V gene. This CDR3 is CASSRGLAGVGDTQYF. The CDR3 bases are TGTGCCAGCAGCCGCGGACTAGCGGGCGTAGGGGATACGCAGTATTTT.

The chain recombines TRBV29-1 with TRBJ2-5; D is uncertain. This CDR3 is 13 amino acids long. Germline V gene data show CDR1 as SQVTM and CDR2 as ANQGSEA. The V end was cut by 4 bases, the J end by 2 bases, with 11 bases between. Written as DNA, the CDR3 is TGCAGCGTTGGCTTTCGGCTACAAGAGACCCAGTACTTC. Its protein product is CSVGFRLQETQYF.

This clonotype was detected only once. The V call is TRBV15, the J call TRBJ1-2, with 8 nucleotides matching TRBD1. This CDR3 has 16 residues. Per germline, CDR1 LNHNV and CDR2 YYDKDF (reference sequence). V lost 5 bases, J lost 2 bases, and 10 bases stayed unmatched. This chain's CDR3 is CATSQDRVTANYGYTF. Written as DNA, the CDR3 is TGTGCCACCAGCCAGGACAGGGTGACAGCAAACTATGGCTACACCTTC.

CDR3 sequence: CASSSTRANEQFF. The CDR3 coding sequence is TGTGCCAGCAGCTCAACTCGGGCCAATGAGCAGTTCTTC. The chain joins TRBV5-6 to TRBJ2-1, with no clear D. The CDR3 is 13 amino acids. Germline V gene data show CDR1 as SGHDT and CDR2 as YYEEEE. With 3 bases removed from V and 6 bases from J, the gap between germline ends came to 10 bases.

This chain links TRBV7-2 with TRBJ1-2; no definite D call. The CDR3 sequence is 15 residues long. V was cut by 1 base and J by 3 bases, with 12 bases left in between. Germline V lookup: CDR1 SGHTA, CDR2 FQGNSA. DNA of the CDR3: TGTGCCAGCAGCTTAGGCGCTGGGATCGACTATGGCTACACCTTC. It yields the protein CASSLGAGIDYGYTF.

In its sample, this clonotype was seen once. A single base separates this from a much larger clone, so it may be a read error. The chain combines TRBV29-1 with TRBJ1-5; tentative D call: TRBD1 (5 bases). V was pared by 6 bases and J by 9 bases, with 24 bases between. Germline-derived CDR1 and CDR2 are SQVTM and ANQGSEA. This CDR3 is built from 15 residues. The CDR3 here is CSVKPTGRAVWPQHF. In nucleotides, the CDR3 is TGCAGCGTGAAACCTACGGGACGCGCCGTTTGGCCCCAGCATTTT.

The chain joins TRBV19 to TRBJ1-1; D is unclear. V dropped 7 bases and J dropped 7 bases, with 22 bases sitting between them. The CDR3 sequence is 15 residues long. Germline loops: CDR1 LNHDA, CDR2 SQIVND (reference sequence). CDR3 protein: CASTYGIEGLDEAFF. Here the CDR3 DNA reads TGTGCCAGTACCTATGGGATTGAAGGGCTAGATGAAGCTTTCTTT.

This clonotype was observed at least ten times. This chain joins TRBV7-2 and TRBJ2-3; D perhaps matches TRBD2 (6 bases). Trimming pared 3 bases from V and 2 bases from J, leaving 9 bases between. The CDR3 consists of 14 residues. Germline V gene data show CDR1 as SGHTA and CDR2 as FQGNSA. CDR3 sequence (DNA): TGTGCCAGCAGCTTGGAGGGGTTCACAGATACGCAGTATTTT. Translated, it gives CASSLEGFTDTQYF. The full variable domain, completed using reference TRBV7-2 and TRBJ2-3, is GAGVSQSPSNKVTEKGKDVELRCDPISGHTALYWYRQSLGQGLEFLIYFQGNSAPDKSGLPSDRFSAERTGGSVSTLTIQRTQQEDSAVYLCASSLEGFTDTQYFGPGTRLTVL.

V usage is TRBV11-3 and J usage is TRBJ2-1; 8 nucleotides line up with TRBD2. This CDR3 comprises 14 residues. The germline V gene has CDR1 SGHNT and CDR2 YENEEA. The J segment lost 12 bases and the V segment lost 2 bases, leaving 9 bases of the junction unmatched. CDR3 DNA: TGTGCCAGCAGCTTATACACTAGCGGAGGGGGGCAGTTCTTC. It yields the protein CASSLYTSGGGQFF.

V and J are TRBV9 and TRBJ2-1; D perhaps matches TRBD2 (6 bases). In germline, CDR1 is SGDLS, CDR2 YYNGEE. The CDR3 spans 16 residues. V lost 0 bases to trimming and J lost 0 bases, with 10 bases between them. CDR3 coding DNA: TGTGCCAGCAGCGTAGGGGACTTGAGCTCCTACAATGAGCAGTTCTTC. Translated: CASSVGDLSSYNEQFF.

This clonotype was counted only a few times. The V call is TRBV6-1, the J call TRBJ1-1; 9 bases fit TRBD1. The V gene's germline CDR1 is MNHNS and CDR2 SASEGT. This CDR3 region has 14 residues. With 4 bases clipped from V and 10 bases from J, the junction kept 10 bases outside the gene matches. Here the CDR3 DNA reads TGTGCCAGCAGTGTACAGGGGGCTGGAGCGATAGCTTTCTTT. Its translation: CASSVQGAGAIAFF.

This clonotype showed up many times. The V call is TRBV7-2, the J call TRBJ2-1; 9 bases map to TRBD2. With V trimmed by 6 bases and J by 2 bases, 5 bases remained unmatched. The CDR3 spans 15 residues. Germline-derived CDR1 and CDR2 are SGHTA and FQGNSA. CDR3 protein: CASRRAGGPYNEQFF. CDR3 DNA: TGTGCCAGCAGGAGGGCGGGAGGGCCCTACAATGAGCAGTTCTTC.

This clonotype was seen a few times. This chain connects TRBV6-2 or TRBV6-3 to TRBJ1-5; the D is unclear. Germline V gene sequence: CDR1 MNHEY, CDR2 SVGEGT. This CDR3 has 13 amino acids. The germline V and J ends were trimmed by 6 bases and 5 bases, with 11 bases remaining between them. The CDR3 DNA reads TGTGCCAGCAGACTTAGCGTTTATCAGCCCCAGCATTTT. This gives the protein CASRLSVYQPQHF.

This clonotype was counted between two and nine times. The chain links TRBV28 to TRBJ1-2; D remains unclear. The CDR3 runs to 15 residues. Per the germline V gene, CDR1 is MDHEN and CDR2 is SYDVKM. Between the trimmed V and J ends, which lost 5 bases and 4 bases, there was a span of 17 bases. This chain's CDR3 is CASSQDPGGVYGYTF. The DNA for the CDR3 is TGTGCCAGCAGTCAAGACCCGGGCGGTGTCTATGGCTACACCTTC.

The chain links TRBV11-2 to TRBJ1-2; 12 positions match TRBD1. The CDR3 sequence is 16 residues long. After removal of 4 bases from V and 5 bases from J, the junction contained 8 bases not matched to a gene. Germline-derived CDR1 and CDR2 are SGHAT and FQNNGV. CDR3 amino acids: CASSWGQGAVGYGYTF. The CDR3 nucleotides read TGTGCCAGCAGCTGGGGACAGGGGGCGGTGGGGTATGGCTACACCTTC. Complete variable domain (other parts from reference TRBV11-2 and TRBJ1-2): EAGVAQSPRYKIIEKRQSVAFWCNPISGHATLYWYQQILGQGPKLLIQFQNNGVVDDSQLPKDRFSAERLKGVDSTLKIQPAKLEDSAVYLCASSWGQGAVGYGYTFGSGTRLTVV.

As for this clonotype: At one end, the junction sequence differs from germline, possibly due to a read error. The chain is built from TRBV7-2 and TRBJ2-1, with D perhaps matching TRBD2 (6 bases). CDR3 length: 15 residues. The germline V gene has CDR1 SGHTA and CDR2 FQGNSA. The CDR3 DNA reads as TGTGCCAGCAGCTTAGAGGTCGCATCGGGGGACTCTGGGATATTC. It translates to CASSLEVASGDSGIF.

Here the CDR3 reads CASSLTVSRANTGELFF. CDR3 DNA: TGTGCCAGCAGCTTAACGGTGTCCAGGGCGAACACCGGGGAGCTGTTTTTT. The chain recombines TRBV7-9 with TRBJ2-2; a weak D match, TRBD1 (5 bases). Trimming removed 2 bases from V and 0 bases from J, with 13 bases in between. Germline V lookup: CDR1 SEHNR, CDR2 FQNEAQ (reference sequence). The CDR3 spans 17 residues.

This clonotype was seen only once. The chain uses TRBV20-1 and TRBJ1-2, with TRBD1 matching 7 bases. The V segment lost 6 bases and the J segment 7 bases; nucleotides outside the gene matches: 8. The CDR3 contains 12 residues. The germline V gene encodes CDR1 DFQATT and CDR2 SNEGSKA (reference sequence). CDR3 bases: TGCAGTGCCAGGGACAGCCCACCTGGCTACACCTTC. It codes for CSARDSPPGYTF.

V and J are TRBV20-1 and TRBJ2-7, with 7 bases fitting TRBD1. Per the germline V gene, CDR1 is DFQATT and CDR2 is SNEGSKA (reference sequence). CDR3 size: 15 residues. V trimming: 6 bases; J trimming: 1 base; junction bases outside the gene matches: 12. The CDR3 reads CSALTPTGWSYEQYF. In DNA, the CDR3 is TGCAGTGCCCTCACACCGACAGGGTGGTCCTACGAGCAGTACTTC.

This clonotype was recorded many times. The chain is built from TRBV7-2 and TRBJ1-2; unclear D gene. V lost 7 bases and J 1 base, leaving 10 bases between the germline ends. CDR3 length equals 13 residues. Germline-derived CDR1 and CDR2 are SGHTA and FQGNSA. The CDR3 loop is CASTRAHNYGYTF. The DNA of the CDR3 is TGTGCCAGCACCCGGGCCCATAACTATGGCTACACCTTC.

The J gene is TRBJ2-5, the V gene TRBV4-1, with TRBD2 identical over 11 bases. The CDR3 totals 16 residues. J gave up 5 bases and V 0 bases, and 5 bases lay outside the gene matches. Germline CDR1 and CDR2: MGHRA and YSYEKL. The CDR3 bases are TGCGCCAGCAGCCAAGATACTAGCGGGAGTGGGGAGACCCAGTACTTC. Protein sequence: CASSQDTSGSGETQYF.